The 27 T cell receptor beta chains presented below share a single source sample, sequenced in a study of blood T cell repertoires in COVID-19. TCRdb's table, derived via immunoSEQ multiplex PCR, lists solely in-frame clones and lacks some. Among 200,000 to 250,000 clones listed, 87% were seen once. The sequenced material came from PBMCs or T cells enriched from blood (not recorded which). The receptors come from a man aged 18 to 29 with acute COVID-19.

V is TRBV7-8 and J is TRBJ1-4; 7 nucleotides align to TRBD1. Germline CDR1 and CDR2: SGHVS and FQNEAQ. This CDR3 is 14 amino acids long. V shed 5 bases and J 5 bases; nucleotides not matched to a gene: 5. This CDR3 reads CASSPGQENEKLFF. CDR3 DNA: TGTGCCAGCAGCCCTGGACAGGAAAATGAAAAACTGTTTTTT.

The V gene is TRBV6-5, the J gene TRBJ2-1, with a possible D match to TRBD1 (7 bases). Trimming pared 8 bases from V and 3 bases from J, leaving 17 bases between. There are 15 residues in the CDR3. Germline values: CDR1 MNHEY, CDR2 SVGAGI. The CDR3 nucleotides are TGTGCCAGCCAGGGGGGCAGGGAAAGCTACAATGAGCAGTTCTTC. Translating gives CASQGGRESYNEQFF.

The V and J genes are TRBV18 and TRBJ1-2, with 9 nucleotides matching TRBD1. Germline trimming cut 6 bases from V and 0 bases from J; bases unmatched to any gene: 8. Per germline, CDR1 KGHSH and CDR2 LQKENI. The CDR3 runs 16 residues. This CDR3 reads CASSQWTGESNYGYTF. The CDR3 DNA follows: TGTGCCAGCTCCCAATGGACAGGGGAATCTAACTATGGCTACACCTTC. Full variable domain (missing parts from reference TRBV18 and TRBJ1-2): NAGVMQNPRHLVRRRGQEARLRCSPMKGHSHVYWYRQLPEEGLKFMVYLQKENIIDESGMPKERFSAEFPKEGPSILRIQQVVRGDSAAYFCASSQWTGESNYGYTFGSGTRLTVV.

This rearrangement joins TRBV5-1 to TRBJ2-6; 7 bases align to TRBD1. Germline CDR1 SGHRS, CDR2 YFSETQ. The CDR3 contains 19 residues. The trim removed 0 bases at V and 0 bases at J, leaving 9 bases unmatched. This CDR3 is CASSLAGTVDSSGANVLTF. CDR3 nucleotides: TGCGCCAGCAGCTTGGCCGGGACAGTTGACTCCTCTGGGGCCAACGTCCTGACTTTC.

This clone came up a few times. Other DNA sequences from this sample encode an identical CDR3 as well. The CDR3 nucleotides are TGTGCCAGCAGTTACAAGGGCAGGGGGCTGGGAGAGCAGTACTTC. Residues: CASSYKGRGLGEQYF. The rearrangement uses TRBV6-5 and TRBJ2-7, with 8 bases fitting TRBD1. From germline, CDR1 is MNHEY and CDR2 SVGAGI. This CDR3 is 15 amino acids long. V shed 2 bases and J 7 bases; nucleotides not matched to a gene: 10.

This clone was seen just once. The rearrangement joins TRBV2 to TRBJ1-3; no definite D call. CDR3 size: 13 residues. Between the trimmed V and J ends, which lost 7 bases and 0 bases, there was a span of 7 bases. The germline CDR1 and CDR2 sequences are SNHLY and FYNNEI. This CDR3 is CASNRDSGNTIYF. DNA for the CDR3: TGTGCCAGCAACCGGGACTCTGGAAACACCATATATTTT.

This rearrangement joins TRBV6-2 or TRBV6-3 to TRBJ2-3; D ambiguous. The V gene's germline CDR1 is MNHEY and CDR2 SVGEGT. Between the trimmed V and J ends, which lost 2 bases and 1 base, there was a span of 10 bases. The CDR3 length is 15 residues. CDR3 amino acids: CASSYGRYGTDTQYF. The CDR3 DNA reads as TGTGCCAGCAGTTACGGGCGTTACGGCACAGATACGCAGTATTTT.

This chain links TRBV4-1 with TRBJ2-1; a weak D match, TRBD1 (6 bases). This CDR3 comprises 15 residues. V lost 3 bases and J lost 1, with 10 bases in between. The V gene's germline CDR1 is MGHRA and CDR2 YSYEKL. DNA for the CDR3: TGCGCCAGCAGCCACCACAGGGAGTCCTACAATGAGCAGTTCTTC. Its translation is CASSHHRESYNEQFF.

The chain couples TRBV10-3 to TRBJ2-1; 7 bases are shared with TRBD2. Trimming removed 8 bases from V and 0 bases from J; junction bases left unmatched: 7. This CDR3 region has 15 residues. Germline CDR1 and CDR2: ENHRY and SYGVKD. The DNA for the CDR3 is TGTGCCATCCAGGGAGGCGGGAGCTCCTACAATGAGCAGTTCTTC. Protein product: CAIQGGGSSYNEQFF.

This chain joins TRBV6-2 or TRBV6-3 and TRBJ1-2; 7 bases are shared with TRBD1. Germline assignment: CDR1 MNHEY and CDR2 SVGEGT. The CDR3 has 15 amino acids. The ends lost 0 bases at V and 6 bases at J; junction bases unmatched: 7. DNA of the CDR3: TGTGCCAGCAGTTACTCCGAAGGGGGCGCAAATGGCTACACCTTC. Protein product: CASSYSEGGANGYTF.

The chain joins TRBV11-2 to TRBJ2-7; 12 positions match TRBD2. J lost 2 bases, V lost 5 bases, and 4 bases had no gene match. CDR3 length equals 15 residues. From germline, CDR1 is SGHAT and CDR2 FQNNGV. Here the CDR3 reads CASSAGLAGTYEQYF. CDR3 nucleotides: TGTGCCAGCAGCGCGGGACTAGCGGGTACCTACGAGCAGTACTTC.

The V call is TRBV3-1 (or the pseudogene TRBV3-2), the J call TRBJ1-2; TRBD1 might be the D (5 bases). CDR1 and CDR2 (germline): LGHDT, YNNKEL (reference sequence). Trimming left V 0 bases short and J 6 bases short, with 23 bases between. The CDR3 is 18 residues long. The CDR3 protein is CASSQDQWLVAGWNGYTF. DNA for the CDR3: TGTGCCAGCAGCCAAGATCAGTGGCTTGTGGCAGGGTGGAATGGCTACACCTTC.

In this sample, this clone turned up a few times. The chain has TRBV6-5 and TRBJ2-1; 7 nucleotides agree with TRBD2. This CDR3 is built from 15 residues. V lost 6 bases to trimming and J lost 4 bases; unmatched junction nucleotides: 9. Germline V gene lookup returns CDR1 MNHEY and CDR2 SVGAGI. CDR3 bases: TGTGCCAGCAGGACTGTAGCGGGCAATTACAATGAGCAGTTCTTC. Protein: CASRTVAGNYNEQFF.

CDR3 in amino acids: CASSPEAGRYEQYF. The CDR3 nucleotides read TGTGCCAGCTCACCAGAGGCAGGGAGGTACGAGCAGTACTTC. The chain joins TRBV18 to TRBJ2-7; possibly TRBD2 for D (6 bases). Germline V CDR1 and CDR2: KGHSH, LQKENI. This CDR3 has 14 residues. The V gene lost 2 bases and the J gene lost 4 bases, with 12 bases spanning the gap.

The chain recombines TRBV10-1 with TRBJ2-5; 8 bases align to TRBD1. CDR1 WNHNN and CDR2 SYGVQD come from the germline V gene (reference sequence). The CDR3 totals 14 residues. Losses at the gene ends were 3 bases for V and 3 bases for J; bases not matched to a gene: 3. The CDR3 DNA reads as TGCGCCAGCAGTGATCGGACAGGGAAAGAGACCCAGTACTTC. Its protein product is CASSDRTGKETQYF.

This chain connects TRBV21-1 to TRBJ1-3. TRBV21-1 is flagged as a pseudogene. CDR3 size: 16 residues. CDR3 DNA: TGTGCCAGCAGCAAAGTAGGAGTGAGCTCTGGAAACACCATATATTTT. Translation: CASSKVGVSSGNTIYF.

The chain uses TRBV12-2 and TRBJ2-5; the table's D call TRBD1 went unverified against the DNA. TRBV12-2 is given as a pseudogene. This CDR3 has 15 residues. CDR3 in amino acids: CASRSNRGLGETQYF. The CDR3 region has the DNA TGTGCAAGTCGCTCAAACAGGGGGCTCGGTGAGACCCAGTACTTC.

The chain recombines TRBV6-2 or TRBV6-3 with TRBJ2-7; unclear D gene. Germline loops: CDR1 MNHEY, CDR2 SVGEGT. With 2 bases removed from V and 2 bases from J, the gap between germline ends came to 10 bases. There are 14 residues in the CDR3. The CDR3 loop is CASSYRSSPYEQYF. For the CDR3, the DNA is TGTGCCAGCAGTTACCGTTCCTCCCCCTACGAGCAGTACTTC.

The chain combines TRBV6-1 with TRBJ1-2; TRBD1 aligns across 8 bases. Germline assignment: CDR1 MNHNS and CDR2 SASEGT. V shed 4 bases and J 6 bases; nucleotides not matched to a gene: 13. CDR3 length: 16 residues. The CDR3: CASSGTHWTGTHGYTF. In nucleotides, the CDR3 is TGTGCCAGCAGTGGGACCCACTGGACAGGGACCCATGGCTACACCTTC.

This chain links TRBV3-1 (or the pseudogene TRBV3-2) with TRBJ1-2, with D possibly TRBD1 on 5 matching bases. V shed 0 bases and J shed 4 bases, with 9 bases lying between them. Germline assignment: CDR1 LGHDT and CDR2 YNNKEL (reference sequence). The CDR3 loop spans 14 amino acids. The CDR3, as DNA: TGTGCCAGCAGCCAAGAGGTGACAGCCTATGGCTACACCTTC. This gives the protein CASSQEVTAYGYTF.

This chain links TRBV7-2 with TRBJ1-1; a weak D match, TRBD1 (5 bases). V was shortened by 2 bases and J by 0 bases, with 13 bases between the two germline ends. Germline lookup yields CDR1 SGHTA and CDR2 FQGNSA. The CDR3 runs 16 residues. The CDR3: CASSLYFGGVNTEAFF. The CDR3 coding sequence is TGTGCCAGCAGCTTATACTTCGGGGGGGTGAACACTGAAGCTTTCTTT.

Remarks on this clone: One junction end does not reproduce the germline sequence, and a read error may be involved. This chain connects TRBV28 to TRBJ2-2; 7 bases are a match to TRBD1. The CDR3 contains 14 residues. Germline CDR1 MDHEN, CDR2 SYDVKM. As DNA, the CDR3 is TGTGCCAGCAGTAACTCCGCGGCCCGGGACAGCTCACTTTTT. Translated: CASSNSAARDSSLF.

The rearrangement links TRBV28 to TRBJ2-5; TRBD2 matches 12 bases. Unmatched junction bases numbered 9, after V lost 7 bases and J lost 9 bases. The CDR3 loop spans 14 amino acids. Per the germline V gene, CDR1 is MDHEN and CDR2 is SYDVKM. In DNA form, the CDR3 reads TGTGCCAGCACTCTTACGACTAGCGGGGGCTCCCAGTACTTC. Its translation: CASTLTTSGGSQYF. The full variable domain, rest sourced from reference TRBV28 and TRBJ2-5, is DVKVTQSSRYLVKRTGEKVFLECVQDMDHENMFWYRQDPGLGLRLIYFSYDVKMKEKGDIPEGYSVSREKKERFSLILESASTNQTSMYLCASTLTTSGGSQYFGPGTRLLVL.

The chain uses TRBV2 and TRBJ1-5, with unresolved D. The CDR3 runs to 13 residues. Germline lookup yields CDR1 SNHLY and CDR2 FYNNEI. The V and J ends lost 7 bases and 2 bases respectively, with 9 bases between them. The CDR3 DNA sequence: TGTGCCAGCACAATGGGCCGCAATCAGCCCCAGCATTTT. Its translation: CASTMGRNQPQHF.

The genes are TRBV6-2 or TRBV6-3 and TRBJ2-6; D ambiguous. Trimming left V 0 bases short and J 2 bases short, with 14 bases between. The CDR3 loop spans 18 amino acids. Germline V gene sequence: CDR1 MNHEY, CDR2 SVGEGT. CDR3 sequence: CASSYSESGPTGANVLTF. The CDR3 region has the DNA TGTGCCAGCAGTTACTCAGAAAGTGGGCCTACTGGGGCCAACGTCCTGACTTTC.

This rearrangement joins TRBV5-1 to TRBJ1-2; tentatively, D is TRBD1 (5 bases). Germline V gives CDR1 SGHRS, CDR2 YFSETQ. This CDR3 contains 16 residues. V was trimmed by 7 bases and J by 3 bases, leaving 22 bases between them. The chain's CDR3 is CASHLSGGIEDYGYTF. The CDR3 DNA is TGCGCCAGCCACCTGAGCGGGGGAATTGAGGACTATGGCTACACCTTC.

The V gene is TRBV28, the J gene TRBJ1-5; 7 bases agree with TRBD1. Trimming took 2 bases from V and 6 from J; bases not matched to a gene: 7. This CDR3 region has 15 residues. The germline V gene has CDR1 MDHEN and CDR2 SYDVKM. Here the CDR3 DNA reads TGTGCCAGCAGTTTAGGAGAGGGGGCAAGTCAGCCCCAGCATTTT. Translation: CASSLGEGASQPQHF.